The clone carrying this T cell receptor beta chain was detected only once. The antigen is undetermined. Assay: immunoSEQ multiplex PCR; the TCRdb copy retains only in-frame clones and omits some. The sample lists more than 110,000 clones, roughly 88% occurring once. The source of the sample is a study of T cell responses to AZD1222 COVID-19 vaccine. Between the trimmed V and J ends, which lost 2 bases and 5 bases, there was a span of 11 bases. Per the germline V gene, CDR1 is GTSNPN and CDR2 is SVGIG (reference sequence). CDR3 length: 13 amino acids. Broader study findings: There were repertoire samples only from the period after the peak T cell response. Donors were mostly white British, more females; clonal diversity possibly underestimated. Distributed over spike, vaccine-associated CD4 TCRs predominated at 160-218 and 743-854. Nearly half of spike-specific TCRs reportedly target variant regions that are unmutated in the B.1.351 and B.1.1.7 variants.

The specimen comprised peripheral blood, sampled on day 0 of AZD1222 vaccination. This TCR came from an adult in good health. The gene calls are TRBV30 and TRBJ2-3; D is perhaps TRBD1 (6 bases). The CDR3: CAWSSQGRDTQYF. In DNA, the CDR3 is TGTGCCTGGAGTAGCCAGGGGAGAGATACGCAGTATTTT.